This T cell receptor (beta chain) derives from a study of T cells in Graves' hyperthyroidism and ophthalmopathy. RNA transcripts provided the source from which TCR beta CDR3 regions were amplified. The TCR CDR3 was amplified in a first-round RT-PCR using the HTBI primer set. Each CDR3 protein is one row after TCRdb ran MiXCR on the multiplex PCR reads. This repertoire shows 400,000 to 500,000 distinct CDR3 sequences, roughly an eighth found once; its top ten account for roughly 17%. Specimen: blood. The origin of this receptor is a woman younger than 35 with Graves' hyperthyroidism.

Here the CDR3 DNA reads TGTGCCAGTAGTATTTTCGCCGGGACAGCCTTGAACACTGAAGCTTTCTTT. Translated: CASSIFAGTALNTEAFF. The rearrangement links TRBV19 to TRBJ1-1; the match to TRBD1 covers 7 bases. The germline CDR1 and CDR2 sequences are LNHDA and SQIVND (reference sequence). Trimming cost V 3 bases and J 0 bases; bases outside gene matches: 10. The CDR3 consists of 17 residues.